Listed here are 28 T cell receptor beta chains from one sample, sequenced in a study of graft-versus-host responses after intestinal transplantation. This table comes from immunoSEQ multiplex PCR, and its TCRdb copy is limited to in-frame clones, with some not included. Seen here are 130,000 or so clones, 85% to 95% observed once, and the top ten hold 0.16%. The antigens these receptors bind are not known. The sample was unstimulated CD4+ T cells sorted from spleen or lymph node cells, taken before intestinal transplant. These TCRs come from a human donor who received an intestinal transplant.

The rearrangement links TRBV2 to TRBJ2-7, with a weak D call TRBD1 (5 bases). Germline CDR1 reads SNHLY; CDR2 reads FYNNEI. CDR3 length: 15 amino acids. Trimming removed 7 bases from V and 1 base from J, with 17 bases in between. The CDR3 DNA reads TGTGCCAGCAATCCGGACACTCGAAGGTCCTACGAGCAGTACTTC. As protein: CASNPDTRRSYEQYF.

The chain joins TRBV4-1 to TRBJ2-7; 8 positions agree with TRBD1. From germline, CDR1 is MGHRA and CDR2 YSYEKL. The CDR3 extends over 16 amino acids. The V and J ends lost 0 bases and 5 bases, in that order; junction bases with no gene match: 9. The CDR3 nucleotides read TGCGCCAGCAGCCAAGATTTGATGCGCAGGGGGCACGAGCAGTACTTC. Amino acid sequence: CASSQDLMRRGHEQYF.

The chain combines TRBV9 with TRBJ1-2, with TRBD1 as a possible D gene (6 bases). This CDR3 spans 15 amino acids. The ends were cut back, 1 base at V and 4 bases at J, with 14 bases in the middle. Germline V gene data show CDR1 as SGDLS and CDR2 as YYNGEE. CDR3 sequence: CASSVPPTGSYGYTF. DNA for the CDR3: TGTGCCAGCAGCGTACCCCCGACAGGCAGCTATGGCTACACCTTC.

V gene TRBV18 combines with J gene TRBJ2-2; D perhaps matches TRBD1 (6 bases). Trimming removed 3 bases from V and 4 bases from J, with 15 bases in between. The germline V gene has CDR1 KGHSH and CDR2 LQKENI. CDR3 length: 16 amino acids. The CDR3 nucleotides are TGTGCCAGCTCACCGCGACAGGTGACTGGCACCGGGGAGCTGTTTTTT. Amino acid sequence: CASSPRQVTGTGELFF.

This clone was observed once. This chain links TRBV7-9 with TRBJ2-3; D is uncertain. This CDR3 comprises 17 residues. Germline V lookup: CDR1 SEHNR, CDR2 FQNEAQ (reference sequence). Deletions cut 5 bases from V and 5 bases from J, with 23 bases between. The CDR3, as DNA: TGTGCCAGCAGCCGCCTCGCGGATGTAGCTTGGGGAGATACGCAGTATTTT. It translates to CASSRLADVAWGDTQYF.

This clone was seen a single time. The chain uses TRBV7-9 and TRBJ2-3; TRBD2 agrees at 8 bases. The germline CDR1 and CDR2 sequences are SEHNR and FQNEAQ (reference sequence). Trimming cost V 7 bases and J 4 bases; bases outside gene matches: 7. The CDR3 is 14 residues long. CDR3 in DNA: TGTGCCAGCACCAGTAGCGGGGCCCCAGATACGCAGTATTTT. As protein: CASTSSGAPDTQYF.

The genes are TRBV7-9 and TRBJ1-2; D unresolved. Trimming left V 1 base short and J 4 bases short, with 10 bases between. The CDR3 runs 14 residues. The V gene's germline CDR1 is SEHNR and CDR2 FQNEAQ (reference sequence). The CDR3 nucleotides are TGTGCCAGCAGCTTAGAATCCGGGAGCTATGGCTACACCTTC. Its translation is CASSLESGSYGYTF. The full variable domain, in which reference TRBV7-9 and TRBJ1-2 provide the parts outside the CDR3, is DTGVSQNPRHKITKRGQNVTFRCDPISEHNRLYWYRQTLGQGPEFLTYFQNEAQLEKSRLLSDRFSAERPKGSFSTLEIQRTEQGDSAMYLCASSLESGSYGYTFGSGTRLTVV.

The chain uses TRBV6-1 and TRBJ1-4, with D unclear. The CDR3 contains 12 residues. The germline gives CDR1 MNHNS, CDR2 SASEGT. V was clipped by 4 bases and J by 7 bases, with 7 bases between them. CDR3 residues: CASSAVGEKLFF. CDR3 in DNA: TGTGCCAGCAGTGCCGTTGGTGAAAAACTGTTTTTT.

This sequence joins TRBV6-5 and TRBJ1-5; D is unresolved. The CDR3 is 13 residues long. Trimming stripped 6 bases from V and 6 bases from J, with 12 bases between. Germline loops: CDR1 MNHEY, CDR2 SVGAGI. The CDR3, as DNA: TGTGCCAGCAGAAGTATGGACCGTCAGCCCCAGCATTTT. Translation gives CASRSMDRQPQHF.

V is TRBV6-5 and J is TRBJ2-7; 8 positions agree with TRBD1. CDR1 MNHEY and CDR2 SVGAGI come from the germline V gene. V shed 6 bases and J 3 bases; nucleotides not matched to a gene: 10. This CDR3 is built from 15 residues. CDR3 nucleotide sequence: TGTGCCAGCAGACGATTAAGGACAGGGATCTACGAGCAGTACTTC. It is translated as CASRRLRTGIYEQYF.

V and J are TRBV7-2 and TRBJ2-7, with TRBD1 matching 8 bases. The germline V gene has CDR1 SGHTA and CDR2 FQGNSA. Trimming at V came to 5 bases and at J to 3 bases, leaving 9 bases not matched to a gene. CDR3 size: 15 residues. The CDR3 sequence: CASSPGQGKGYEQYF. The CDR3 coding sequence is TGTGCCAGCAGCCCTGGACAGGGCAAAGGCTACGAGCAGTACTTC. Supplemented by reference TRBV7-2 and TRBJ2-7, the full variable domain reads GAGVSQSPSNKVTEKGKDVELRCDPISGHTALYWYRQSLGQGLEFLIYFQGNSAPDKSGLPSDRFSAERTGGSVSTLTIQRTQQEDSAVYLCASSPGQGKGYEQYFGPGTRLTVT.

This chain links TRBV6-5 with TRBJ2-7; TRBD1 matches at 7 bases. V lost 6 bases, J lost 3 bases, and 5 bases stayed unmatched. Germline V gives CDR1 MNHEY, CDR2 SVGAGI. CDR3 length equals 13 residues. This CDR3 is CASRPGQNYEQYF. The CDR3 bases are TGTGCCAGCAGACCGGGACAGAACTACGAGCAGTACTTC.

The rearrangement links TRBV5-5 to TRBJ1-2; D is unresolved. The V end was cut by 0 bases, the J end by 5 bases, with 8 bases between. In germline, CDR1 is SGHKS, CDR2 YYEKEE (reference sequence). The CDR3 contains 13 residues. The CDR3 sequence is CASSLAGVYGYTF. CDR3 bases: TGTGCCAGCAGCTTGGCCGGGGTTTATGGCTACACCTTC.

This clone came up once. The chain recombines TRBV21-1 with TRBJ2-1; TRBD2 reflects the table's D call only, with no check against the DNA. TRBV21-1 is marked as a pseudogene. The CDR3 extends over 12 amino acids. The CDR3 bases are TGTGCCAGCAGCAAGAGTTTTAGTGAGCAGTTCTTC. This translates into CASSKSFSEQFF.

This chain uses TRBV7-9 with TRBJ1-4; D gene ambiguous. From germline, CDR1 is SEHNR and CDR2 FQNEAQ (reference sequence). CDR3 length: 15 residues. Trimming stripped 6 bases from V and 5 bases from J, with 16 bases between. CDR3: CASSKVETRNEKLFF. As DNA, the CDR3 is TGTGCCAGCAGTAAGGTCGAGACGAGAAATGAAAAACTGTTTTTT.

The chain joins TRBV2 to TRBJ1-2; D is unresolved. Germline CDR1 SNHLY, CDR2 FYNNEI. This CDR3 region has 14 residues. The V and J ends lost 6 bases and 8 bases respectively, with 19 bases between them. In DNA, the CDR3 is TGTGCCAGCAGGTGGGCCGAGGGTCTTGAAGGCTACACCTTC. It translates to CASRWAEGLEGYTF.

V usage is TRBV11-2 and J usage is TRBJ2-5, with 13 bases matching TRBD2. V trimming: 0 bases; J trimming: 2 bases; junction bases outside the gene matches: 3. Germline CDR1 reads SGHAT; CDR2 reads FQNNGV. This CDR3 has 17 residues. CDR3 coding DNA: TGTGCCAGCAGCTTAGATTTGGGACTAGCGGGGCAAGAGACCCAGTACTTC. It encodes CASSLDLGLAGQETQYF.

The genes are TRBV28 and TRBJ2-7; possibly TRBD1 or TRBD2 for D (5 bases each). This CDR3 region has 15 residues. The germline V and J ends were trimmed by 5 bases and 3 bases, with 17 bases remaining between them. Looked up from germline, CDR1 is MDHEN and CDR2 is SYDVKM. The CDR3 is CASSIQAAGDYEQYF. CDR3 DNA: TGTGCCAGCAGTATACAGGCCGCCGGGGACTACGAGCAGTACTTC.

This chain joins TRBV6-5 and TRBJ2-2; D possibly corresponds to TRBD2 (6 bases). Trimming took 2 bases from V and 3 from J, leaving 13 bases between them. The V gene's germline CDR1 is MNHEY and CDR2 SVGAGI. The length of the CDR3 is 16 residues. The CDR3 region is CASSYRGLVDTGELFF. The CDR3 coding sequence is TGTGCCAGCAGTTACCGGGGACTGGTGGACACCGGGGAGCTGTTTTTT.

The rearrangement joins TRBV6-1 to TRBJ1-1, with D tentatively TRBD1 (6 bases). Per germline, CDR1 MNHNS and CDR2 SASEGT. The CDR3 totals 14 residues. V dropped 4 bases and J dropped 0 bases, with 9 bases sitting between them. CDR3 region: CASSVQGLNTEAFF. CDR3 in DNA: TGTGCCAGCAGTGTCCAGGGGTTGAACACTGAAGCTTTCTTT.

The V gene is TRBV7-9, the J gene TRBJ1-1; possibly TRBD1 for D (5 bases). The germline CDR1 and CDR2 sequences are SEHNR and FQNEAQ (reference sequence). CDR3 size: 12 residues. Between the trimmed V and J ends, which lost 5 bases and 8 bases, there was a span of 12 bases. CDR3 region: CASSPDGGEAFF. The CDR3 bases are TGTGCCAGCAGCCCCGATGGGGGGGAAGCTTTCTTT.

V gene TRBV19 combines with J gene TRBJ2-5, with 10 bases identical to TRBD1. V dropped 3 bases and J dropped 5; count of bases not matched to a gene: 3. CDR3 length: 14 amino acids. Per the germline V gene, CDR1 is LNHDA and CDR2 is SQIVND (reference sequence). CDR3 sequence reads: CASSIPGQGETQYF. The CDR3 region has the DNA TGTGCCAGTAGTATCCCGGGACAGGGGGAGACCCAGTACTTC.

The chain is built from TRBV18 and TRBJ2-3; the match to TRBD1 covers 12 bases. Germline trimming cut 3 bases from V and 1 base from J; bases unmatched to any gene: 2. CDR3 length equals 16 residues. Looked up from germline, CDR1 is KGHSH and CDR2 is LQKENI. The CDR3 loop reads CASSPGTGGRTDTQYF. The CDR3 region has the DNA TGTGCCAGCTCACCCGGGACAGGGGGCCGCACAGATACGCAGTATTTT.

V and J are TRBV28 and TRBJ1-4, with D maybe TRBD1 (5 bases). The V gene's germline CDR1 is MDHEN and CDR2 SYDVKM. The V gene lost 10 bases and the J gene lost 7 bases, with 22 bases spanning the gap. This CDR3 comprises 15 residues. In DNA, the CDR3 is TGTGCCACCTCCCCCGGGGGAGGGAAGGGTGAAAAACTGTTTTTT. Its translation is CATSPGGGKGEKLFF.

The CDR3 nucleotides read TGTGCCAGCAGCCAAGGACAGGGCTATGGTGGCTACACCTTC. Translated: CASSQGQGYGGYTF. The J gene is TRBJ1-2, the V gene TRBV5-6; 8 bases map to TRBD1. V lost 4 bases, J lost 7 bases, and 9 bases stayed unmatched. CDR3 size: 14 residues. Germline CDR1 is SGHDT and CDR2 is YYEEEE.

This chain joins TRBV6-1 and TRBJ1-6; possibly TRBD1 for D (5 bases). Germline V gene lookup returns CDR1 MNHNS and CDR2 SASEGT. This CDR3 is built from 17 residues. Trimming left V 1 base short and J 0 bases short, with 10 bases between. The chain's CDR3 is CASSEVGGGSYNSPLHF. CDR3 coding DNA: TGTGCCAGCAGTGAAGTCGGGGGTGGCTCCTATAATTCACCCCTCCACTTT.

The chain is built from TRBV10-3 and TRBJ2-1; D unclear. The V and J ends lost 3 bases and 9 bases respectively, with 6 bases between them. The CDR3 length is 11 residues. The V gene's germline CDR1 is ENHRY and CDR2 SYGVKD. The CDR3 sequence: CAISDLGEQFF. CDR3 in DNA: TGTGCCATCAGTGACTTAGGTGAGCAGTTCTTC.

The chain employs TRBV5-8 and TRBJ1-5, with a weak D call TRBD1 (5 bases). V was cut by 3 bases and J by 4 bases, with 14 bases left in between. This CDR3 contains 15 residues. The germline V gene encodes CDR1 SGHTS and CDR2 YDEGEE. The CDR3 loop reads CASSSTGTGNQPQHF. Written as DNA, the CDR3 is TGTGCCAGCAGCTCGACCGGGACGGGGAATCAGCCCCAGCATTTT.